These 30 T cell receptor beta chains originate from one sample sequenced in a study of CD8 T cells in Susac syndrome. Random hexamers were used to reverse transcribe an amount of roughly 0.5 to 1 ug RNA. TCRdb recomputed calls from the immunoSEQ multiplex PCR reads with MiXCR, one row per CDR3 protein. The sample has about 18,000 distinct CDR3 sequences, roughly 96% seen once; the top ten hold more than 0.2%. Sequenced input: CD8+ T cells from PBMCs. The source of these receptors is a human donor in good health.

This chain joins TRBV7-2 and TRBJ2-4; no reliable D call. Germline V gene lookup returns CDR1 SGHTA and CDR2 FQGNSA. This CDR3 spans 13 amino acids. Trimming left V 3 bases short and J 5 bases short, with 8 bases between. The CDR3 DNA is TGTGCCAGCAGCTTGTCCTGGGAAAACATTCAGTACTTC. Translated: CASSLSWENIQYF.

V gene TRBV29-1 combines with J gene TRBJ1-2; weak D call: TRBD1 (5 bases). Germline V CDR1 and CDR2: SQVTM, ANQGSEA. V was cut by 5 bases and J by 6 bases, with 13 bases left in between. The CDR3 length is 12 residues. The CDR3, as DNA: TGCAGCGTTCCTTCGGGGGAGGATGGCTACACCTTC. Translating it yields CSVPSGEDGYTF.

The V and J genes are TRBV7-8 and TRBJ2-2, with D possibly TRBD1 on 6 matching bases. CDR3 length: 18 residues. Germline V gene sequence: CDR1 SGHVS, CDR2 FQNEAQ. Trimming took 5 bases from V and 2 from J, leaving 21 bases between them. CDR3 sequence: CASSTESGQFTNTGELFF. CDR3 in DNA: TGTGCCAGCAGCACCGAAAGTGGACAGTTCACAAACACCGGGGAGCTGTTTTTT.

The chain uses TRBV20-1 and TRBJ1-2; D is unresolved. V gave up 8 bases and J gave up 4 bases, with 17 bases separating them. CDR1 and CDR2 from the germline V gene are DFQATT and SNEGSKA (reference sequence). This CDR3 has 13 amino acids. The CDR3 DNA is TGCAGTCCCGGGAGGGCGGGTTCCTATGGCTACACCTTC. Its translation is CSPGRAGSYGYTF.

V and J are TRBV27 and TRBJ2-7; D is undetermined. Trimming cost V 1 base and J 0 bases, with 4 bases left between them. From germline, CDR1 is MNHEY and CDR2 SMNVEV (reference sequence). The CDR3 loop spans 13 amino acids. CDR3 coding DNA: TGTGCCAGCAGTTTATACCTCTCCTACGAGCAGTACTTC. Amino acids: CASSLYLSYEQYF.

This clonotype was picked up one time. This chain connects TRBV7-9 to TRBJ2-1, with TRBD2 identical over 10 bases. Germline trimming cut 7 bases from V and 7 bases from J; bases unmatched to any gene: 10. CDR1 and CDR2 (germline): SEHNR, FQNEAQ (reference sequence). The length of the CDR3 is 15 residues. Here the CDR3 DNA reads TGTGCCAGCATCCTAGCGGGAGCCTTGTTGAATGAGCAGTTCTTC. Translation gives CASILAGALLNEQFF.

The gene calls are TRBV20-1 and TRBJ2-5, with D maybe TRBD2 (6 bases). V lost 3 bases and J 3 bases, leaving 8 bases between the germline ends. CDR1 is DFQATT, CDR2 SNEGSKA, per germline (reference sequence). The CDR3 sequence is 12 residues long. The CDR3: CSASWEEETQYF. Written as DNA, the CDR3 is TGCAGTGCTAGTTGGGAGGAAGAGACCCAGTACTTC.

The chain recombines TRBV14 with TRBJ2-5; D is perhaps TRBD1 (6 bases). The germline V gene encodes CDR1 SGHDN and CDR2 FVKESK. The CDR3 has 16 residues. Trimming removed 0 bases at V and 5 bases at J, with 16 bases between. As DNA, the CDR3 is TGTGCCAGCAGCCAAGATACCAGGGGATTGTGGGAGACCCAGTACTTC. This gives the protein CASSQDTRGLWETQYF.

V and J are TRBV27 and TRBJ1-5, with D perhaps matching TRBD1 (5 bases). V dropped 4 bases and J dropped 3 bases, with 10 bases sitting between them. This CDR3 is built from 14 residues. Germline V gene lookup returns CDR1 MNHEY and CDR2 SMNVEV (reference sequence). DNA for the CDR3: TGTGCCAGCAGTTCCCGAGGGGCCAATCAGCCCCAGCATTTT. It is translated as CASSSRGANQPQHF.

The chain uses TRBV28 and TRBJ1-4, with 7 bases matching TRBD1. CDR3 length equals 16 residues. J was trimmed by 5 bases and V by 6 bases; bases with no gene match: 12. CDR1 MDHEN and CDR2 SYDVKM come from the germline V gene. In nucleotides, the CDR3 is TGTGCCAGCAGCCCCCCGGGGGGCAGGGGGAATGAAAAACTGTTTTTT. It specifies CASSPPGGRGNEKLFF.

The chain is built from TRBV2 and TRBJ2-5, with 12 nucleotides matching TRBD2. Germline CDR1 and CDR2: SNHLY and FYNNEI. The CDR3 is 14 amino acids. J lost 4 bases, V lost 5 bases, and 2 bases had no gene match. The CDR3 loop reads CASSPLAGGETQYF. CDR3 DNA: TGTGCCAGCAGTCCACTAGCGGGAGGAGAGACCCAGTACTTC.

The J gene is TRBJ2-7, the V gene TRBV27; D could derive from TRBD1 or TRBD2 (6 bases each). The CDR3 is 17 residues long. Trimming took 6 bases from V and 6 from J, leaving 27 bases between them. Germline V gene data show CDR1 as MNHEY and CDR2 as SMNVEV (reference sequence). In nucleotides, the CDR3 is TGTGCCAGCAGGACCACAGGGAGCGGGCCTCTGCTGGGCGAGCAGTACGTC. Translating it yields CASRTTGSGPLLGEQYV.

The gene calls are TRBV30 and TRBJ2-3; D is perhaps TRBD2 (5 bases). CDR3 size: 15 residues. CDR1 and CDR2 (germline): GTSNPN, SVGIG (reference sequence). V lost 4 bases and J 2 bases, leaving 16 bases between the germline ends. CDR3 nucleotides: TGTGCCTGGACCGTCCCAGCGGTCTTCACAGATACGCAGTATTTT. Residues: CAWTVPAVFTDTQYF. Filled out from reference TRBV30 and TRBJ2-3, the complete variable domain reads SQTIHQWPATLVQPVGSPLSLECTVEGTSNPNLYWYRQAAGRGLQLLFYSVGIGQISSEVPQNLSASRPQDRQFILSSKKLLLSDSGFYLCAWTVPAVFTDTQYFGPGTRLTVL.

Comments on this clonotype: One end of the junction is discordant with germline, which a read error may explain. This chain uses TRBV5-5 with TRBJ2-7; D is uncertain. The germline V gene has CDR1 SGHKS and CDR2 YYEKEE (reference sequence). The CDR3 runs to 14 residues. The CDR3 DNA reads TGTGCCAGCAGCTTGGGGCAGAAATCCTCCGAGCAGTACTTC. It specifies CASSLGQKSSEQYF.

This chain's CDR3 is CASSQPSGLAKNIQYF. CDR3 DNA: TGCGCCAGCAGTCAACCCTCCGGCCTAGCCAAAAACATTCAGTACTTC. V usage is TRBV23-1 and J usage is TRBJ2-4; D not certain. TRBV23-1 is labeled an ORF, and its function is uncertain. CDR3 length equals 16 residues. V shed 2 bases and J shed 0 bases, with 11 bases lying between them.

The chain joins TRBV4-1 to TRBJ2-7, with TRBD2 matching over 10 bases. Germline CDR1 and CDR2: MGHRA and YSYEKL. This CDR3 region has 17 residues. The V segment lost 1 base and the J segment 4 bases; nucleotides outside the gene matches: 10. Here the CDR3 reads CASSQGGLTSGMYEQYF. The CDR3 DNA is TGCGCCAGCAGCCAAGGGGGGCTAACTAGCGGGATGTACGAGCAGTACTTC.

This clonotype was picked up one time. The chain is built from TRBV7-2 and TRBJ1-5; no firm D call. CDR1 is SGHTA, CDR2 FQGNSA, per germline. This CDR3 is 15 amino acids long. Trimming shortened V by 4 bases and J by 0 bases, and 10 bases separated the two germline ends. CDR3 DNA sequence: TGTGCCAGCAGCTCCGGGTTTTATAGCAATCAGCCCCAGCATTTT. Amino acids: CASSSGFYSNQPQHF.

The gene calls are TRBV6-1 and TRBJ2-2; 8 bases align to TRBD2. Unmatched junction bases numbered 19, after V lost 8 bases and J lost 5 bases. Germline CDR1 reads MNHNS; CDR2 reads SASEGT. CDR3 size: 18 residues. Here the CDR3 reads CASYSLIMSSGNTGELFF. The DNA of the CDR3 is TGTGCCAGCTATAGCTTGATCATGAGTAGCGGGAATACCGGGGAGCTGTTTTTT.

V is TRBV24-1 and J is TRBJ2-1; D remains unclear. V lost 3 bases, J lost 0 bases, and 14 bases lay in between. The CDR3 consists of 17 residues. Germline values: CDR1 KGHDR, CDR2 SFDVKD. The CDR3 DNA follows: TGTGCCACCAGTGATGCGACTTCACCTAACTCCTACAATGAGCAGTTCTTC. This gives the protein CATSDATSPNSYNEQFF.

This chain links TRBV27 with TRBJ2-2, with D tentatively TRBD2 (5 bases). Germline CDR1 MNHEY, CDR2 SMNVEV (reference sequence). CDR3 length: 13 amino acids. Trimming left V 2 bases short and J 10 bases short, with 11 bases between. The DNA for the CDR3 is TGTGCCAGCAGTTTAGGACTGGGAATGGAGCTGTTTTTT. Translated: CASSLGLGMELFF.

The CDR3 DNA reads as TGTGCCAGCAGCTCCCGGGGGGGACTAGCGGGAGAGGAGACCCAGTACTTC. Its protein is CASSSRGGLAGEETQYF. The chain has TRBV13 and TRBJ2-5, with 14 bases aligning to TRBD2. The ends lost 4 bases at V and 5 bases at J; junction bases unmatched: 9. From germline, CDR1 is PRHDT and CDR2 FYEKMQ (reference sequence). This CDR3 region has 17 residues.

The CDR3 spells CSARGSYNEKLFF. The CDR3 region has the DNA TGCAGTGCTAGAGGGTCCTATAATGAAAAACTGTTTTTT. The V and J genes are TRBV20-1 and TRBJ1-4; D not certain. With 1 base removed from V and 4 bases from J, the gap between germline ends came to 7 bases. The V gene's germline CDR1 is DFQATT and CDR2 SNEGSKA (reference sequence). This CDR3 comprises 13 residues.

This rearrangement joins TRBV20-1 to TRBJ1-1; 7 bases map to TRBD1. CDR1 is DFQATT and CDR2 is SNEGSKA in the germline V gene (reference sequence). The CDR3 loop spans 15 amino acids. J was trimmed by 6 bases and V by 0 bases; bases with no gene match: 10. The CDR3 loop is CSARESEGAWAEAFF. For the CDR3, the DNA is TGCAGTGCTAGAGAGAGTGAGGGGGCTTGGGCTGAAGCTTTCTTT.

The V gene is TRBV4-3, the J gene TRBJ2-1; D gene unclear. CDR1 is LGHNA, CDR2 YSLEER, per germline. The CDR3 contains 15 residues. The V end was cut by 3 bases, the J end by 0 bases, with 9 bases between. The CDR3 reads CASSQGRVSYNEQFF. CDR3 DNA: TGCGCCAGCAGCCAGGGTAGGGTCTCCTACAATGAGCAGTTCTTC.

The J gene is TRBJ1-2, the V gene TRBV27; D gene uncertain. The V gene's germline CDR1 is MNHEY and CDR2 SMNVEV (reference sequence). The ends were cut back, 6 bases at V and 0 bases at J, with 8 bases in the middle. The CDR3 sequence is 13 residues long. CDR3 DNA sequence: TGTGCCAGCAGCTCAGCTACTAACTATGGCTACACCTTC. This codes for CASSSATNYGYTF.

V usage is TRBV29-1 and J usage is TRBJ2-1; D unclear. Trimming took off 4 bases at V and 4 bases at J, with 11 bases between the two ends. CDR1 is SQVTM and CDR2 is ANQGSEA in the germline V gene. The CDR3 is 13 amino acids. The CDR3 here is CSVAVNPYNEQFF. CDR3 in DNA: TGCAGCGTTGCAGTCAACCCTTACAATGAGCAGTTCTTC.

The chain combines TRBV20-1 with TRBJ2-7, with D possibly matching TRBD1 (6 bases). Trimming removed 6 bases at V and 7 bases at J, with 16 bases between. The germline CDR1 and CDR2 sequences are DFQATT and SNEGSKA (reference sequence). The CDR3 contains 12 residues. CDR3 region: CSARTGFGEQYF. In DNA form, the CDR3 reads TGCAGTGCCCGTACAGGGTTTGGTGAGCAGTACTTC.

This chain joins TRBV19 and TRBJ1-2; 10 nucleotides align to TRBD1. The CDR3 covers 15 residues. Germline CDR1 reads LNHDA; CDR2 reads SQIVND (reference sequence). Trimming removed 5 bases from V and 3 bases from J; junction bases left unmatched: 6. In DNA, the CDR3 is TGTGCCAGTAGTCCTCGACAGGGGGCCTACTATGGCTACACCTTC. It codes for CASSPRQGAYYGYTF.

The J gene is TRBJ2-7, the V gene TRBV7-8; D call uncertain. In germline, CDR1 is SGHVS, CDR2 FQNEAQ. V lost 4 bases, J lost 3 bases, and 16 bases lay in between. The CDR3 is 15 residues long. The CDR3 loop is CASSYSLGANYEQYF. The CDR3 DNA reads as TGTGCCAGCAGCTACAGTCTCGGCGCAAACTACGAGCAGTACTTC.

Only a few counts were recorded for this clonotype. CDR3 coding DNA: TGTGCCACTGGCAGAACAGATACGCAGTATTTT. Amino acid sequence: CATGRTDTQYF. The chain uses TRBV7-8 and TRBJ2-3; no firm D call. This CDR3 has 11 amino acids. V lost 10 bases, J lost 3 bases, and 8 bases lay in between. The V gene's germline CDR1 is SGHVS and CDR2 FQNEAQ.